A selection of T cell receptor beta chains follows, all from one sample in a study of identical twins' blood T cells. TCRdb reprocessed the 5' RACE reads via MiXCR and lists one record per CDR3 protein. The sample carries hundreds of thousands of distinct CDR3 sequences, roughly 28% recorded once. The sequenced sample consisted of PBMCs. All receptors come from a woman aged 18-55 years in good health. Each CDR3 is given with its conserved first and last residue. The D gene is left open where the match is weak. Not every row has a clone size; where given, it reads once, few, many or a size class.

V: TRBV6-6; J: TRBJ2-3; D: TRBD2; size: few; DNA: TGTGCCAGCAGTTATGCCGGGACTAGCGGGAGGGATACGCAGTATTTT; CDR3: CASSYAGTSGRDTQYF
V: TRBV20-1; J: TRBJ2-1; D: TRBD2; size: few; DNA: TGCAGTGCCCCCTGGGGGAGGGCTAGTAATGAGCAGTTCTTC; CDR3: CSAPWGRASNEQFF
V: TRBV5-6; J: TRBJ1-3; D: NA; size: NA; DNA: TGTGCCAGCAGCAGGGACAACGGAAACACCATATATTTT; CDR3: CASSRDNGNTIYF
V: TRBV25-1; J: TRBJ1-2; D: NA; size: NA; DNA: TGTGCCAGCTCCGGGGCCAGGGCCTATGGCCACACCTTC; CDR3: CASSGARAYGHTF
V: TRBV29-1; J: TRBJ1-5; D: NA; size: NA; DNA: TGCAGCGCAGGGACGGAGGCTCGAGGGCCCCAGCATTTT; CDR3: CSAGTEARGPQHF
V: TRBV29-1; J: TRBJ2-3; D: NA; size: many; DNA: TGCAGCGTTTCCCGGGGTAGGCCAGATACGCAGTATTTT; CDR3: CSVSRGRPDTQYF
V: TRBV13; J: TRBJ2-4; D: TRBD2; size: NA; DNA: TGTGCCAGCAGCGACTCTAGCGGGAGGGCCCAGAACATTCAGTACTTC; CDR3: CASSDSSGRAQNIQYF
V: TRBV9; J: TRBJ2-2; D: TRBD2; size: NA; DNA: TGTGCCAGCAGCACTAGCGGGGGCACGAACACCGGGGAGCTGTTTTTT; CDR3: CASSTSGGTNTGELFF
V: TRBV7-8; J: TRBJ1-3; D: NA; size: NA; DNA: TGTGCCAGCAGCTTGGTACGGATGAACACCATATATTTT; CDR3: CASSLVRMNTIYF
V: TRBV25-1; J: TRBJ1-2; D: TRBD1; size: few; DNA: TGTGCCAGCAGTGGGAGCGAGACAGGGCTTGGCTACACCTTC; CDR3: CASSGSETGLGYTF
V: TRBV29-1; J: TRBJ1-3; D: NA; size: NA; DNA: TGCAGCGTCTCCGAGCGGGGAAACACCATATATTTT; CDR3: CSVSERGNTIYF
V: TRBV14; J: TRBJ1-1; D: NA; size: NA; DNA: TGTGCCAGCAGCCAACTTCCTACCCCTCGGTCTGAAGCTTTCTTT; CDR3: CASSQLPTPRSEAFF
V: TRBV19; J: TRBJ1-4; D: NA; size: NA; DNA: TGTGCCAGTAAAAGGACAGTAACGGGGACTAATGAAAAACTGTTCTTT; CDR3: CASKRTVTGTNEKLFF
V: TRBV7-7; J: TRBJ1-2; D: NA; size: NA; DNA: TGTGCCAGCAGTTATATCGGGGGCAGCGGCTACACCTTC; CDR3: CASSYIGGSGYTF
V: TRBV7-2; J: TRBJ1-2; D: NA; size: NA; DNA: TGTGCCAGCAGCCGACAGCTGGTTGGCTACACCTTC; CDR3: CASSRQLVGYTF
V: TRBV3-1; J: TRBJ2-3; D: NA; size: once; DNA: TGTGCCAGCAGCCAAGGAAGTAATCGTCTCGCAGATACGCAGTATTTT; CDR3: CASSQGSNRLADTQYF
V: TRBV20-1; J: TRBJ2-1; D: NA; size: NA; DNA: TGCAGTGCCGACGAAGGGATAATGGATGAGCAGTTCTTC; CDR3: CSADEGIMDEQFF
V: TRBV7-9; J: TRBJ2-1; D: TRBD1; size: few; DNA: TGTGCCAGCAGCTTTGACAGGGTATACAATGAGCAGTTCTTC; CDR3: CASSFDRVYNEQFF
V: TRBV4-3; J: TRBJ2-1; D: TRBD2; size: few; DNA: TGCGCCAGCAGCCAAAAACTAGCGAGCTCCTACAATGGGCAGTTCTTC; CDR3: CASSQKLASSYNGQFF
V: TRBV19; J: TRBJ1-4; D: NA; size: few; DNA: TGTGCCAGTGGCGGGGGGATCGATGAAAAACTGTTTTTT; CDR3: CASGGGIDEKLFF
V: TRBV19; J: TRBJ1-5; D: NA; size: few; DNA: TGTGCCAGTAGTAGAACCGGGACGTCCAATCAGCCCCAGCATTTT; CDR3: CASSRTGTSNQPQHF
V: TRBV11-2; J: TRBJ2-1; D: TRBD1; size: NA; DNA: TGTGCCAGCAGCTTTGCCGGACAGGGGAACTACAATGAGCAGTTCTTC; CDR3: CASSFAGQGNYNEQFF
V: TRBV11-2; J: TRBJ1-1; D: NA; size: NA; DNA: TGTGCCAGCAGCAAACGGTCAACGATGAACACTGAAGCTTTCTTT; CDR3: CASSKRSTMNTEAFF
V: TRBV20-1; J: TRBJ2-1; D: TRBD1; size: few; DNA: TGCAGTGCTAGAGAAGGACAGGGGCATGTTGAGCAGTTCTTC; CDR3: CSAREGQGHVEQFF
V: TRBV20-1; J: TRBJ2-1; D: TRBD1; size: few; DNA: TGCAGTGCCCCGGGACAGGGACCCAATGAGCAGTTCTTC; CDR3: CSAPGQGPNEQFF
V: TRBV27; J: TRBJ2-3; D: NA; size: many; DNA: TGTGCCAGCAGTTTATCGAAAGGGAGCGGCACAGATACGCAGTATTTT; CDR3: CASSLSKGSGTDTQYF
V: TRBV29-1; J: TRBJ2-3; D: TRBD1; size: few; DNA: TGCAGCGTTGAGGCAGGGGGTAAGACGCAGTATTTT; CDR3: CSVEAGGKTQYF
V: TRBV5-1; J: TRBJ2-3; D: NA; size: NA; DNA: TGCGCCAGCAGCTTGGCCGGGGGAGATACGCAGTATTTT; CDR3: CASSLAGGDTQYF
V: TRBV20-1; J: TRBJ1-2; D: NA; size: few; DNA: TGCAGTGCTCCCTACACCGGGACAAATGGCTACACCTTC; CDR3: CSAPYTGTNGYTF
V: TRBV29-1; J: TRBJ2-7; D: NA; size: few; DNA: TGCAGCGTAGAGACACCTACCTACGAGCAGTACTTC; CDR3: CSVETPTYEQYF
V: TRBV28; J: TRBJ2-7; D: TRBD2; size: NA; DNA: TGTGCCAGCAGTTCCCGACTAGCGGGGGGAGGGGGCTACGAGCAGTACTTC; CDR3: CASSSRLAGGGGYEQYF
V: TRBV6-6; J: TRBJ1-1; D: NA; size: NA; DNA: TGTGCCAGCAGTTACTCCCGGACCAACACTGAAGCTTTCTTT; CDR3: CASSYSRTNTEAFF
V: TRBV11-2; J: TRBJ2-2; D: TRBD2; size: few; DNA: TGTGCCAGCAGCTTATGGGAGGGGACCGGGGAGCTGTTTTTT; CDR3: CASSLWEGTGELFF
V: TRBV2; J: TRBJ2-3; D: NA; size: many; DNA: TGTGCCAGCAGTGATTACAGCGGCACAGATACGCAGTATTTT; CDR3: CASSDYSGTDTQYF
V: TRBV5-1; J: TRBJ2-7; D: NA; size: NA; DNA: TGCGCCAGCAGCCTTACTGGGGCCCACGAGCAGTACTTC; CDR3: CASSLTGAHEQYF
V: TRBV7-9; J: TRBJ2-3; D: NA; size: NA; DNA: TGTGCCAGCAGCTTTGGCAGGGAGGGCACAGATACGCAGTATTTT; CDR3: CASSFGREGTDTQYF
V: TRBV29-1; J: TRBJ2-2; D: NA; size: few; DNA: TGCAGCGTTGAAAGGGCAGGGGATAACACCGGGGAGCTGTTTTTT; CDR3: CSVERAGDNTGELFF
V: TRBV2; J: TRBJ2-1; D: NA; size: NA; DNA: TGTGCCAGCAGAAAGGGGCCCGAAGACTACAATGAGCAGTTCTTC; CDR3: CASRKGPEDYNEQFF
V: TRBV9; J: TRBJ1-4; D: TRBD1; size: NA; DNA: TGTGCCAGCAGCGTCGCCGGGACAGGGAATGAAAAACTATTTTTT; CDR3: CASSVAGTGNEKLFF
V: TRBV29-1; J: TRBJ2-5; D: NA; size: many; DNA: TGCAGCGTTACCTTTCAAGGAGAGACCCAGTACTTC; CDR3: CSVTFQGETQYF
V: TRBV12-3/TRBV12-4; J: TRBJ2-5; D: NA; size: NA; DNA: TGTGCCAGCGGCAGCGGCCTAGAGACCCAGTACTTC; CDR3: CASGSGLETQYF
V: TRBV7-2; J: TRBJ1-2; D: NA; size: NA; DNA: TGTGCCAACAGCTTATCCAGGGATAACTATGGCTACACCTTC; CDR3: CANSLSRDNYGYTF
V: TRBV5-1; J: TRBJ2-1; D: NA; size: NA; DNA: TGCGCCAGCAGCGTGTCACGGGACAACAATGAGCAGTTCTTC; CDR3: CASSVSRDNNEQFF
V: TRBV9; J: TRBJ2-3; D: NA; size: few; DNA: TGTGCCAGCAGCGCGAGGTACGGGAGCACAGATACGCAGTATTTT; CDR3: CASSARYGSTDTQYF
V: TRBV7-8; J: TRBJ1-1; D: NA; size: NA; DNA: TGTGCCAGCAGCTTAGAAAACACCCCGGCTTTCTTT; CDR3: CASSLENTPAFF
V: TRBV20-1; J: TRBJ1-5; D: NA; size: NA; DNA: TGCAGTGCCTGGGCGGGGAATCAGCCCCAGCATTTT; CDR3: CSAWAGNQPQHF
V: TRBV29-1; J: TRBJ1-2; D: NA; size: many; DNA: TGCAGCGTTGAAGGAGGTCTTGGCTACACCTTC; CDR3: CSVEGGLGYTF
V: TRBV19; J: TRBJ1-1; D: NA; size: NA; DNA: TGTGCCAGTAGTGGCCGGGACATCCTGAACGCTGAAGCTTTCTTT; CDR3: CASSGRDILNAEAFF